One and the same sample provided the 5 T cell receptor beta chains below, sequenced in a study of beta chain features in type 1 diabetes. For these receptors, no antigen is known. Investigators reverse transcribed all isolated RNA, so they sequenced expressed TCRB transcripts. Libraries were prepared by immunoSEQ multiplex PCR; TCRdb keeps only in-frame clonotypes and omits some of them. This sample has almost 350,000 clones, with 9.3% found just once. Regarding the study as a whole: Moderate yet significant TCRB CDR3 shortening was seen in Type 1 diabetes patients in all four CD4+ subsets.

Material: central memory CD4+ T cells from blood. The receptors shown here come from a man younger than 45 with type 1 diabetes.

CDR3 protein: CASSKTGFYGYTF. In DNA form, the CDR3 reads TGTGCCAGCAGTAAGACAGGGTTTTATGGCTACACCTTC. V is TRBV6-5 and J is TRBJ1-2, with TRBD1 matching over 7 bases. In germline, CDR1 is MNHEY, CDR2 SVGAGI. The CDR3 contains 13 residues. J lost 5 bases, V lost 5 bases, and 5 bases had no gene match.

In its sample, this clone was seen a few times. The V gene is TRBV6-6, the J gene TRBJ2-7; 7 nucleotides line up with TRBD1. With 2 bases clipped from V and 4 bases from J, the junction kept 5 bases outside the gene matches. The CDR3 totals 14 residues. Germline V gives CDR1 MNHNY, CDR2 SVGAGI (reference sequence). The CDR3 region is CASSYDYRGYEQYF. The CDR3 DNA sequence: TGTGCCAGCAGTTACGACTACAGGGGATACGAGCAGTACTTC.

This clone was counted a few times. V gene TRBV18 combines with J gene TRBJ2-1; perhaps TRBD1 as D (6 bases). With 0 bases removed from V and 1 base from J, the gap between germline ends came to 10 bases. Germline loops: CDR1 KGHSH, CDR2 LQKENI. There are 16 residues in the CDR3. CDR3 loop: CASSPPTTGSYNEQFF. The CDR3 nucleotides are TGTGCCAGCTCACCACCGACTACAGGGTCCTACAATGAGCAGTTCTTC.

A word on this clone: An end of the junction does not agree with germline; a read error may underlie this. V gene TRBV15 combines with J gene TRBJ1-1, with D perhaps TRBD1 (6 bases). The CDR3 has 13 amino acids. The germline CDR1 and CDR2 sequences are LNHNV and YYDKDF (reference sequence). The CDR3 sequence: CATSGEGGTEAFF. The CDR3 coding sequence is TGTGCCACCAGCGGAGAGGGGGGCACTGAAGCTTTCTTT. The full variable domain, completed using reference TRBV15 and TRBJ1-1, is DAMVIQNPRYQVTQFGKPVTLSCSQTLNHNVMYWYQQKSSQAPKLLFHYYDKDFNNEADTPDNFQSRRPNTSFCFLDIRSPGLGDTAMYLCATSGEGGTEAFFGQGTRLTVV.

As DNA, the CDR3 is TGCGCCAGCGGCCTCCGGGACCGCAGGCCGGAGACCCAGTACTTC. Its translation: CASGLRDRRPETQYF. The genes are TRBV5-1 and TRBJ2-5; the D call may be TRBD1 or TRBD2 (5 bases each). The CDR3 runs 15 residues. Trimming pared 7 bases from V and 5 bases from J, leaving 21 bases between. Per germline, CDR1 SGHRS and CDR2 YFSETQ.